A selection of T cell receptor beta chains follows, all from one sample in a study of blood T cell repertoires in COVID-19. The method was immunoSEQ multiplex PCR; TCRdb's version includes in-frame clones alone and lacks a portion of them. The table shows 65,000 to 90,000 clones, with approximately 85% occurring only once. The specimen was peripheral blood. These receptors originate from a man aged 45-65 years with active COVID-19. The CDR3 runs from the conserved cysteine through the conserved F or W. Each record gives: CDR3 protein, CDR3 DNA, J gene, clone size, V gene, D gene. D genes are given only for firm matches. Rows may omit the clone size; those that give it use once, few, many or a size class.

CDR3aa: CASSPEREGLLNIQYF
CDR3nt: TGTGCCAGCTCACCCGAGCGGGAGGGTCTTCTAAACATTCAGTACTTC
j_gene: TRBJ2-4
abundance: NA
v_gene: TRBV18
d_gene: TRBD2

CDR3aa: CASSPLWRTGPNTDTQYF
CDR3nt: TGTGCCAGCAGCCCTCTGTGGAGGACAGGGCCAAACACAGATACGCAGTATTTT
j_gene: TRBJ2-3
abundance: NA
v_gene: TRBV5-8
d_gene: TRBD1

CDR3aa: CASSQVILAGYNEQFF
CDR3nt: TGCGCCAGCAGCCAAGTTATACTAGCGGGGTACAATGAGCAGTTCTTC
j_gene: TRBJ2-1
abundance: NA
v_gene: TRBV4-1
d_gene: TRBD2

CDR3aa: CASSFSGKETQYF
CDR3nt: TGTGCCAGCAGTTTCTCCGGGAAAGAGACCCAGTACTTC
j_gene: TRBJ2-5
abundance: NA
v_gene: TRBV12-3/TRBV12-4
d_gene: NA

CDR3aa: CASSSSELLAGDTGELFF
CDR3nt: TGTGCCAGCAGTTCCTCGGAACTACTAGCGGGAGACACCGGGGAGCTGTTTTTT
j_gene: TRBJ2-2
abundance: NA
v_gene: TRBV27
d_gene: TRBD2

CDR3aa: CAWSVQVAGAKDTQYF
CDR3nt: TGTGCCTGGAGTGTACAGGTTGCGGGAGCCAAAGATACGCAGTATTTT
j_gene: TRBJ2-3
abundance: NA
v_gene: TRBV30
d_gene: TRBD2

CDR3aa: CASSEGPGGRNEQYF
CDR3nt: TGTGCCAGCAGTGAAGGGCCAGGGGGCCGGAACGAGCAGTACTTC
j_gene: TRBJ2-7
abundance: NA
v_gene: TRBV6-4
d_gene: TRBD1

CDR3aa: CASSYGGAGELFF
CDR3nt: TGTGCCAGCAGTTACGGCGGGGCCGGGGAGCTGTTTTTT
j_gene: TRBJ2-2
abundance: NA
v_gene: TRBV6-2/TRBV6-3
d_gene: NA

CDR3aa: CASSYSGGPGANVLTF
CDR3nt: TGTGCCAGCAGTTACTCGGGGGGGCCTGGGGCCAACGTCCTGACTTTC
j_gene: TRBJ2-6
abundance: NA
v_gene: TRBV6-5
d_gene: NA

CDR3aa: CASSFYGELFF
CDR3nt: TGTGCCAGCAGTTTTTACGGGGAGCTGTTTTTT
j_gene: TRBJ2-2
abundance: NA
v_gene: TRBV11-2
d_gene: NA

CDR3aa: CASSLDSNYYGYTF
CDR3nt: TGTGCCAGTAGTTTGGACAGCAACTACTATGGCTACACCTTC
j_gene: TRBJ1-2
abundance: NA
v_gene: TRBV19
d_gene: NA

CDR3aa: CASSQYGNTIYF
CDR3nt: TGTGCCAGCAGCCAATATGGAAACACCATATATTTT
j_gene: TRBJ1-3
abundance: few
v_gene: TRBV4-2
d_gene: NA

CDR3aa: CASSYVQGYNSPLHF
CDR3nt: TGTGCCAGCAGTTACGTGCAGGGCTATAATTCACCCCTCCACTTT
j_gene: TRBJ1-6
abundance: few
v_gene: TRBV6-6
d_gene: NA

CDR3aa: CASSYSGAAGGYTF
CDR3nt: TGTGCCAGCAGTTACTCGGGGGCCGCGGGTGGCTACACCTTC
j_gene: TRBJ1-2
abundance: NA
v_gene: TRBV6-5
d_gene: NA

CDR3aa: CASRFGLAGQPSSYNEQFF
CDR3nt: TGTGCCAGCAGATTTGGACTAGCGGGGCAACCGAGCTCCTACAATGAGCAGTTCTTC
j_gene: TRBJ2-1
abundance: NA
v_gene: TRBV28
d_gene: TRBD2

CDR3aa: CASSVEGVSTDTQYF
CDR3nt: TGTGCCAGCAGCGTAGAAGGGGTGTCCACAGATACGCAGTATTTT
j_gene: TRBJ2-3
abundance: once
v_gene: TRBV9
d_gene: NA

CDR3aa: CASTPLAGGPAETQYF
CDR3nt: TGTGCCAGCACCCCCTTAGCGGGGGGGCCAGCAGAGACCCAGTACTTC
j_gene: TRBJ2-5
abundance: once
v_gene: TRBV27
d_gene: TRBD2

CDR3aa: CASSSQGIYNEQFF
CDR3nt: TGTGCCAGCAGCTCACAGGGTATATACAATGAGCAGTTCTTC
j_gene: TRBJ2-1
abundance: NA
v_gene: TRBV11-3
d_gene: NA

CDR3aa: CATSDRQGDEQYF
CDR3nt: TGTGCCACCAGTGACCGACAGGGGGACGAGCAGTACTTC
j_gene: TRBJ2-7
abundance: NA
v_gene: TRBV24-1
d_gene: TRBD1

CDR3aa: CASSFPGQNEKLFF
CDR3nt: TGTGCCAGCAGCTTCCCGGGACAGAATGAAAAACTGTTTTTT
j_gene: TRBJ1-4
abundance: NA
v_gene: TRBV7-8
d_gene: TRBD1

CDR3aa: CASRPRGSGMEEQYF
CDR3nt: TGTGCCAGCAGGCCCCGAGGTAGCGGGATGGAGGAGCAGTACTTC
j_gene: TRBJ2-7
abundance: NA
v_gene: TRBV6-6
d_gene: TRBD2

CDR3aa: CASLVRTGGPGANVLTF
CDR3nt: TGTGCCAGTTTAGTGCGGACAGGGGGCCCTGGGGCCAACGTCCTGACTTTC
j_gene: TRBJ2-6
abundance: NA
v_gene: TRBV5-4
d_gene: TRBD1

CDR3aa: CAAPPSKQGLMKKLFF
CDR3nt: TGTGCCGCACCACCCTCAAAACAGGGCCTAATGAAAAAACTGTTTTTT
j_gene: TRBJ1-4
abundance: NA
v_gene: TRBV30
d_gene: NA

CDR3aa: CASSWAGTGAQDTQYF
CDR3nt: TGCGCCAGCAGCTGGGCCGGGACAGGGGCACAAGATACGCAGTATTTT
j_gene: TRBJ2-3
abundance: NA
v_gene: TRBV5-1
d_gene: TRBD1

CDR3aa: CASRRETGSSYNEQFF
CDR3nt: TGTGCCAGCAGACGCGAAACAGGTAGCTCCTACAATGAGCAGTTCTTC
j_gene: TRBJ2-1
abundance: NA
v_gene: TRBV7-9
d_gene: NA

CDR3aa: CASSLAGGRRTEAFF
CDR3nt: TGCGCCAGCAGCTTGGCCGGGGGGCGACGCACTGAAGCTTTCTTT
j_gene: TRBJ1-1
abundance: NA
v_gene: TRBV5-1
d_gene: NA

CDR3aa: CASSLRTSRGNEQFF
CDR3nt: TGTGCCAGCAGCTTAAGGACTAGCAGAGGGAATGAGCAGTTCTTC
j_gene: TRBJ2-1
abundance: NA
v_gene: TRBV11-2
d_gene: TRBD2

CDR3aa: CASSSRGGSYNEQFF
CDR3nt: TGTGCCAGCAGCTCACGCGGGGGGAGCTACAATGAGCAGTTCTTC
j_gene: TRBJ2-1
abundance: NA
v_gene: TRBV11-2
d_gene: TRBD2

CDR3aa: CASSKGRGRVPKASPLHF
CDR3nt: TGTGCCAGCAGCAAAGGGAGGGGCCGGGTCCCCAAAGCTTCACCCCTCCACTTT
j_gene: TRBJ1-6
abundance: NA
v_gene: TRBV21-1
d_gene: NA

CDR3aa: CASRYTGGETQYF
CDR3nt: TGTGCCAGCAGATACACGGGGGGGGAGACCCAGTACTTC
j_gene: TRBJ2-5
abundance: NA
v_gene: TRBV6-2/TRBV6-3
d_gene: TRBD2

CDR3aa: CASSKGGAGNTEAFF
CDR3nt: TGCGCCAGCAGCAAAGGAGGGGCGGGAAACACTGAAGCTTTCTTT
j_gene: TRBJ1-1
abundance: NA
v_gene: TRBV5-1
d_gene: NA

CDR3aa: CASSEGAEAGGYSNQPQHF
CDR3nt: TGTGCCAGCAGTGAAGGGGCGGAGGCAGGGGGATATAGCAATCAGCCCCAGCATTTT
j_gene: TRBJ1-5
abundance: NA
v_gene: TRBV6-1
d_gene: TRBD1

CDR3aa: CASSLYRPNTGELFF
CDR3nt: TGTGCCAGCAGTTTATACAGGCCGAACACCGGGGAGCTGTTTTTT
j_gene: TRBJ2-2
abundance: NA
v_gene: TRBV28
d_gene: NA

CDR3aa: CASSYPGGAGNQPQHF
CDR3nt: TGTGCCAGCAGTTACCCAGGGGGCGCGGGCAATCAGCCCCAGCATTTT
j_gene: TRBJ1-5
abundance: NA
v_gene: TRBV6-6
d_gene: TRBD1

CDR3aa: CASSQDWTGADGANVLTF
CDR3nt: TGTGCCAGCAGCCAAGATTGGACAGGGGCTGATGGGGCCAACGTCCTGACTTTC
j_gene: TRBJ2-6
abundance: NA
v_gene: TRBV3-1/TRBV3-2
d_gene: TRBD1

CDR3aa: CASLLGGGLYGYTF
CDR3nt: TGTGCCAGCTTACTTGGGGGGGGCTTATATGGCTACACCTTC
j_gene: TRBJ1-2
abundance: NA
v_gene: TRBV28
d_gene: NA

CDR3aa: CASSLRAGLADTQYF
CDR3nt: TGTGCCAGCAGCTTACGAGCGGGGCTCGCAGATACGCAGTATTTT
j_gene: TRBJ2-3
abundance: NA
v_gene: TRBV7-2
d_gene: TRBD2

CDR3aa: CASSALDHTLGDEQFF
CDR3nt: TGTGCCAGCAGCGCCTTAGACCATACCCTCGGAGATGAGCAGTTCTTC
j_gene: TRBJ2-1
abundance: once
v_gene: TRBV5-6
d_gene: NA

CDR3aa: CASRNLGSANTEAFF
CDR3nt: TGTGCCAGCAGAAACCTCGGGTCCGCGAACACTGAAGCTTTCTTT
j_gene: TRBJ1-1
abundance: NA
v_gene: TRBV6-5
d_gene: NA

CDR3aa: CASSLGGNTEAFF
CDR3nt: TGTGCCAGCAGTTTAGGAGGGAACACTGAAGCTTTCTTT
j_gene: TRBJ1-1
abundance: medium-sized
v_gene: TRBV12-3/TRBV12-4
d_gene: NA

CDR3aa: CASTGGSTEAFF
CDR3nt: TGTGCCAGCACCGGAGGGAGCACTGAAGCTTTCTTT
j_gene: TRBJ1-1
abundance: NA
v_gene: TRBV12-3/TRBV12-4
d_gene: NA

CDR3aa: CASSSPRTGTNYGYTF
CDR3nt: TGTGCCAGCAGCTCCCCCAGGACAGGGACTAACTATGGCTACACCTTC
j_gene: TRBJ1-2
abundance: once
v_gene: TRBV7-9
d_gene: TRBD1

CDR3aa: CASSQNGGALPDTQYF
CDR3nt: TGCGCCAGCAGCCAAAACGGGGGGGCCTTGCCAGATACGCAGTATTTT
j_gene: TRBJ2-3
abundance: NA
v_gene: TRBV4-3
d_gene: TRBD2

CDR3aa: CASSPDRGLRSPLHF
CDR3nt: TGTGCCAGCAGCCCTGACAGGGGGCTTCGGTCACCCCTCCACTTT
j_gene: TRBJ1-6
abundance: once
v_gene: TRBV5-8
d_gene: TRBD1

CDR3aa: CASSAAIQETQYF
CDR3nt: TGCGCCAGCTCAGCGGCGATCCAAGAGACCCAGTACTTC
j_gene: TRBJ2-5
abundance: NA
v_gene: TRBV5-1
d_gene: NA

CDR3aa: CASSWGPNYGYTF
CDR3nt: TGTGCCAGCAGCTGGGGGCCTAACTATGGCTACACCTTC
j_gene: TRBJ1-2
abundance: NA
v_gene: TRBV12-1
d_gene: NA

CDR3aa: CASSLAGTGHQETQYF
CDR3nt: TGCGCCAGCAGCTTGGCAGGGACAGGCCATCAAGAGACCCAGTACTTC
j_gene: TRBJ2-5
abundance: NA
v_gene: TRBV5-1
d_gene: TRBD1

CDR3aa: CASSIGGGDGNIQYF
CDR3nt: TGTGCCAGTAGTATAGGCGGGGGGGACGGGAACATTCAGTACTTC
j_gene: TRBJ2-4
abundance: once
v_gene: TRBV19
d_gene: TRBD2

CDR3aa: CASSPLTESNEQFF
CDR3nt: TGTGCCAGTAGTCCCCTGACAGAGAGCAATGAGCAGTTCTTC
j_gene: TRBJ2-1
abundance: NA
v_gene: TRBV19
d_gene: NA

CDR3aa: CSVVDWGQDQLTTDTQYF
CDR3nt: TGCAGCGTTGTGGATTGGGGACAGGACCAACTGACCACAGATACGCAGTATTTT
j_gene: TRBJ2-3
abundance: NA
v_gene: TRBV29-1
d_gene: TRBD1